The table lists the clone carrying this T cell receptor beta chain with a count of one. The sample originates from a study of technical replicates of blood from a few donors. Clones were sequenced by immunoSEQ multiplex PCR, and TCRdb holds only the in-frame ones, with some missing. Of 60,000 to 85,000 clones in the sample, almost 98% are singletons; the top ten hold around 0.2%. Germline V lookup: CDR1 MGHRA, CDR2 YSYEKL. This CDR3 spans 16 amino acids. V was shortened by 2 bases and J by 7 bases, with 17 bases between the two germline ends. The chain combines TRBV4-1 with TRBJ1-4, with D possibly being TRBD1 (5 bases). The TCR originated in a human donor in good health. The material sequenced was T cells isolated from PBMCs. The CDR3 spells CASSQLPPRTIEKLFF. In DNA, the CDR3 is TGCGCCAGCAGCCAACTCCCCCCCAGGACAATTGAAAAACTGTTTTTT.